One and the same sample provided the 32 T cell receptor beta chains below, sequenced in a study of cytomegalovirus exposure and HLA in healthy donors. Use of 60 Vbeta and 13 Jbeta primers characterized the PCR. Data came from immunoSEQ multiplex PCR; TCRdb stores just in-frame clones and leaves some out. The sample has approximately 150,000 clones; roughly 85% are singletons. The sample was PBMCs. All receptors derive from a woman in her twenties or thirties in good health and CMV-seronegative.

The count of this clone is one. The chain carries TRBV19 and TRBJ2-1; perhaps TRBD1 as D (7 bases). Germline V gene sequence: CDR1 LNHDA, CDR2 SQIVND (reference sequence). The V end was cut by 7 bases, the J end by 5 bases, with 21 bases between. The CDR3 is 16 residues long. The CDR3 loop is CASTRLGGTDNNEQFF. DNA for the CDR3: TGTGCCAGTACCCGCCTAGGAGGGACAGATAACAATGAGCAGTTCTTC.

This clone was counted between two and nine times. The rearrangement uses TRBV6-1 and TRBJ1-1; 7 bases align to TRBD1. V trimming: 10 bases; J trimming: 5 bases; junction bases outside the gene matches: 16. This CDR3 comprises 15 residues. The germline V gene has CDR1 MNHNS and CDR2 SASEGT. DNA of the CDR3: TGTGCCACACCGAGACAACAGGGGATTGGGACTGAAGCTTTCTTT. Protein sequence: CATPRQQGIGTEAFF.

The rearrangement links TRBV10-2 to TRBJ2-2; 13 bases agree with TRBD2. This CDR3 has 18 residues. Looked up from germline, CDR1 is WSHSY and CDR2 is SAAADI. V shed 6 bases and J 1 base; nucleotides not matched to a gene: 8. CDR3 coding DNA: TGCGCCAGCAGAAAACCCGGGACTAGCGGGAAGAACACCGGGGAGCTGTTTTTT. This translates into CASRKPGTSGKNTGELFF.

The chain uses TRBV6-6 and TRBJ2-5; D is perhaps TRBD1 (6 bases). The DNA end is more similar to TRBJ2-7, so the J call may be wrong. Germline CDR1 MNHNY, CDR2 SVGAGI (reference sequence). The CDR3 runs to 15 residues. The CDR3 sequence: CASSPTDRFPYEQYF. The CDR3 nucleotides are TGTGCCAGCAGCCCAACCGACAGGTTTCCCTACGAGCAGTACTTC.

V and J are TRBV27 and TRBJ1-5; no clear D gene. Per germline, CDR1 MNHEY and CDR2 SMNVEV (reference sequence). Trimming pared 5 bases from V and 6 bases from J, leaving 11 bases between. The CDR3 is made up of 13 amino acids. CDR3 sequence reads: CASSGAFSQPQHF. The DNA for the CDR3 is TGTGCCAGCAGTGGTGCCTTTAGTCAGCCCCAGCATTTT.

The CDR3, as DNA: TGTGCCAGCAGCTTGACAGCAGAAGTTGAGCAGTTCTTC. Protein: CASSLTAEVEQFF. The chain recombines TRBV11-2 with TRBJ2-1; TRBD1 is a possible D gene (5 bases). The germline V gene has CDR1 SGHAT and CDR2 FQNNGV. The CDR3 sequence is 13 residues long. V shed 3 bases and J shed 9 bases, with 12 bases lying between them.

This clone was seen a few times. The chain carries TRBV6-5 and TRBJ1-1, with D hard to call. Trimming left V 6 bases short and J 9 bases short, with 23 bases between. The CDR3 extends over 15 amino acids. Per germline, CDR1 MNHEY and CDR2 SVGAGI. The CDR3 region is CASSRNTPSGAQAFF. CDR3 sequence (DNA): TGTGCCAGCAGCCGCAACACACCTAGTGGTGCCCAAGCTTTCTTT.

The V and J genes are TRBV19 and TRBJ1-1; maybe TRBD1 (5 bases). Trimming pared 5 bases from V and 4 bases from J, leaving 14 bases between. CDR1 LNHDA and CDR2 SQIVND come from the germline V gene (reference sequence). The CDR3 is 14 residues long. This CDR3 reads CASSLGLWSTEAFF. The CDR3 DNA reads TGTGCCAGTAGTTTGGGGCTATGGAGCACTGAAGCTTTCTTT. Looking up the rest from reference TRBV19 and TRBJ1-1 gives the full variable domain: DGGITQSPKYLFRKEGQNVTLSCEQNLNHDAMYWYRQDPGQGLRLIYYSQIVNDFQKGDIAEGYSVSREKKESFPLTVTSAQKNPTAFYLCASSLGLWSTEAFFGQGTRLTVV.

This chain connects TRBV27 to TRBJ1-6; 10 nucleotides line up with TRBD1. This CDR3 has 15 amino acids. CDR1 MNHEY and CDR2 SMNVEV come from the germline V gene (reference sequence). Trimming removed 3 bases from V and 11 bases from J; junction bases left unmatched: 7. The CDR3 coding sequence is TGTGCCAGCAGTTTCTCCGGGACAGGGGACACACCCCTCCACTTT. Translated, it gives CASSFSGTGDTPLHF.

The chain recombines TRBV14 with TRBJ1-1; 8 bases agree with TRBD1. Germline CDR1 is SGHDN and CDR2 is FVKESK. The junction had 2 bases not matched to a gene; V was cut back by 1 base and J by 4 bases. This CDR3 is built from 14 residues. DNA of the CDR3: TGTGCCAGCAGCCAAGGGACAGGGACCACTGAAGCTTTCTTT. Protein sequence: CASSQGTGTTEAFF.

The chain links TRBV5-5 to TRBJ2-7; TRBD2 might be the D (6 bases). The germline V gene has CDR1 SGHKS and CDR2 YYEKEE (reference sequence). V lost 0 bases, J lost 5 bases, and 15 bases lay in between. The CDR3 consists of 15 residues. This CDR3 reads CASSLAAWGGDEQYF. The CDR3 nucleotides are TGTGCCAGCAGCTTGGCGGCTTGGGGAGGTGACGAGCAGTACTTC. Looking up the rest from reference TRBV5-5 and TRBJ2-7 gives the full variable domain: DAGVTQSPTHLIKTRGQQVTLRCSPISGHKSVSWYQQVLGQGPQFIFQYYEKEERGRGNFPDRFSARQFPNYSSELNVNALLLGDSALYLCASSLAAWGGDEQYFGPGTRLTVT.

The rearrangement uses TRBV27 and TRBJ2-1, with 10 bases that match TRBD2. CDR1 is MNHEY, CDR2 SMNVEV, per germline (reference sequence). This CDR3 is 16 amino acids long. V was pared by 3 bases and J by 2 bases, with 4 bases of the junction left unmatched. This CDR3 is CASSFRTSGTYNEQFF. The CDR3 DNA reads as TGTGCCAGCAGTTTTCGGACTAGCGGAACCTACAATGAGCAGTTCTTC.

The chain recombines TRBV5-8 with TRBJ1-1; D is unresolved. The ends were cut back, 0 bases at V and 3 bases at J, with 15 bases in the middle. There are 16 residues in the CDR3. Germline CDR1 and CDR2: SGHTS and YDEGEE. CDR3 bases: TGTGCCAGCAGCTTGGCCCTCTCCGACTGGGACACTGAAGCTTTCTTT. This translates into CASSLALSDWDTEAFF.

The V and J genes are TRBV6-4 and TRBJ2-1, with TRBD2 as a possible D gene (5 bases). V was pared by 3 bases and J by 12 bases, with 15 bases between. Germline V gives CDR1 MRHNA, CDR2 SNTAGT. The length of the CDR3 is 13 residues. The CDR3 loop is CASSDTTRSGQFF. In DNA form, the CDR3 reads TGTGCCAGCAGTGATACGACTCGGAGCGGGCAGTTCTTC.

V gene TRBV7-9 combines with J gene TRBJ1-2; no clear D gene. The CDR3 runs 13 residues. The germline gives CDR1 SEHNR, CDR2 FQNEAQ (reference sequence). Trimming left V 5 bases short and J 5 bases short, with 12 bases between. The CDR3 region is CASSRDGLYGYTF. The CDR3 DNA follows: TGTGCCAGCAGCCGAGACGGACTATATGGCTACACCTTC.

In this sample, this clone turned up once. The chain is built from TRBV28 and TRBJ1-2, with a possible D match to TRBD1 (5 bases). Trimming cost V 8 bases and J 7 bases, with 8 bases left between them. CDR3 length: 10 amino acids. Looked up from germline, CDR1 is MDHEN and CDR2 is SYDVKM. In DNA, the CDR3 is TGTGCCAGCGGGGGGGGTGGCTACACCTTC. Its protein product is CASGGGGYTF.

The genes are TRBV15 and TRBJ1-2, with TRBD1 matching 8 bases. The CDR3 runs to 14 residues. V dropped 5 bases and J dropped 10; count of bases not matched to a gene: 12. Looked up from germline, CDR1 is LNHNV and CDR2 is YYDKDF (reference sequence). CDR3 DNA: TGTGCCACCAGCCCTCAGACAGGGGTGTATCACTACACCTTC. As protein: CATSPQTGVYHYTF.

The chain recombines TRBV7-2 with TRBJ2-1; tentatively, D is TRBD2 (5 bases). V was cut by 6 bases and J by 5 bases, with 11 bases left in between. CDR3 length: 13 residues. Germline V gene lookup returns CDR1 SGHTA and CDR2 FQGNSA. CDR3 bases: TGTGCCAGCAGGGGCGGAGGTAACAATGAGCAGTTCTTC. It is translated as CASRGGGNNEQFF.

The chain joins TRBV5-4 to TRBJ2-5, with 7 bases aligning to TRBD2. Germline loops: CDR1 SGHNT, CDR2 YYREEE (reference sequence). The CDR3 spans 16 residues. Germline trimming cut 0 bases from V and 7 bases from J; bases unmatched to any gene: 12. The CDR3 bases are TGTGCCAGCAGCTTGGGCCTAGCGGCTGACCTAGGGACCCAGTACTTC. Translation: CASSLGLAADLGTQYF.

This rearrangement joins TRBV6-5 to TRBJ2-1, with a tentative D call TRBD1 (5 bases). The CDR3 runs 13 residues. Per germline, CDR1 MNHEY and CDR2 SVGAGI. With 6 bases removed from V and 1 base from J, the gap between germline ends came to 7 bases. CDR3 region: CASSQGSYNEQFF. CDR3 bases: TGTGCCAGCAGCCAGGGTTCCTACAATGAGCAGTTCTTC.

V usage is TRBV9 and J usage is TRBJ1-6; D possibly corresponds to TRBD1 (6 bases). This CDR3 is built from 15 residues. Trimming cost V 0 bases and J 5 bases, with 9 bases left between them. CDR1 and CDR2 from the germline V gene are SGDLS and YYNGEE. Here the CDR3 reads CASSVGAGDNSPLHF. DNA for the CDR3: TGTGCCAGCAGCGTAGGGGCAGGGGATAATTCACCCCTCCACTTT.

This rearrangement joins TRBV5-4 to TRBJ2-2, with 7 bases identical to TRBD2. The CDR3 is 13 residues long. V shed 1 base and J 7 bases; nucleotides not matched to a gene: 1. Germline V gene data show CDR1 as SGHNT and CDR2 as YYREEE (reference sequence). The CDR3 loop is CASSLWGGGELFF. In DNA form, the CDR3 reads TGTGCCAGCAGCTTGTGGGGGGGCGGGGAGCTGTTTTTT.

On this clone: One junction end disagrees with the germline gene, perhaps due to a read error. This chain's CDR3 is CASSNSYEQYF. The CDR3 DNA follows: TGTGCCAGCAGTAACTCCTACGAGCAGTACTTC. The rearrangement links TRBV6-5 to TRBJ2-5; D call uncertain. The J call could be wrong; TRBJ2-7 is a better fit for the DNA end. Germline assignment: CDR1 MNHEY and CDR2 SVGAGI. CDR3 length: 11 residues.

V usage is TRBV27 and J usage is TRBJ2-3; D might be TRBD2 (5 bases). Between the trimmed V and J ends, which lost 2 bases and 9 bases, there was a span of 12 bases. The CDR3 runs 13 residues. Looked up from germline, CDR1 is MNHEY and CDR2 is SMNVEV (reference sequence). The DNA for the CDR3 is TGTGCCAGCAGTTTAGTTGGTCCGGGGACGCAGTATTTT. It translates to CASSLVGPGTQYF.

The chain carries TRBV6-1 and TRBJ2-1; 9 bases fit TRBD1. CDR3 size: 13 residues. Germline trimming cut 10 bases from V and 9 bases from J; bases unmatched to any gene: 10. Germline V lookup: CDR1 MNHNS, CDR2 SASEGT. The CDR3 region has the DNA TGTGCCACCGGGACAGGGCCCTCCTCTGAGCAGTTCTTC. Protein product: CATGTGPSSEQFF.

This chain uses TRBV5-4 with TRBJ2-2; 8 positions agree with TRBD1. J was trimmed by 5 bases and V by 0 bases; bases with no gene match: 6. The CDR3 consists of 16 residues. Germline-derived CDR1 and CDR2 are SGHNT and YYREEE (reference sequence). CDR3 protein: CASSLAGRGRTGELFF. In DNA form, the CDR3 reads TGTGCCAGCAGCTTGGCCGGCAGGGGGCGGACCGGGGAGCTGTTTTTT.

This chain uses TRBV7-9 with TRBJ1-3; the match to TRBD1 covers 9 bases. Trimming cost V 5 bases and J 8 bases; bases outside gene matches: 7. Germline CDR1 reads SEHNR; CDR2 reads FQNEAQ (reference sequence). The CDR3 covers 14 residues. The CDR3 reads CASSPGQGIDTIYF. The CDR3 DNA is TGTGCCAGCAGCCCAGGACAGGGGATTGACACCATATATTTT.

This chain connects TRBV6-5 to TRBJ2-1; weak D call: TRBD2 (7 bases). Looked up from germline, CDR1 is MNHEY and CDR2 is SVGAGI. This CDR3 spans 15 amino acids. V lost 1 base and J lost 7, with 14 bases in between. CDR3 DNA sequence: TGTGCCAGCAGTTACTTGGGGGGGGGCAGGAATGAGCAGTTCTTC. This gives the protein CASSYLGGGRNEQFF.

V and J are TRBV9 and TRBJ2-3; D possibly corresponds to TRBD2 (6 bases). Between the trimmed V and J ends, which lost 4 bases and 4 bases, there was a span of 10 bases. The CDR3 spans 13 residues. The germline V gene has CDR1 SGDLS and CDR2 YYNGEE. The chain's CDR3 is CASSPGVADTQYF. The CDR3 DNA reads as TGTGCCAGCAGCCCGGGGGTGGCAGATACGCAGTATTTT.

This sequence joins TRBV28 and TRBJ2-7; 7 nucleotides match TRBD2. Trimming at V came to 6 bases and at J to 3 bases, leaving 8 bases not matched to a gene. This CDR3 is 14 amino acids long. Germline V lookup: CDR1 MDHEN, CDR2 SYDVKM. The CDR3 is CASSPWGGNYEQYF. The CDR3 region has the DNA TGTGCCAGCAGCCCCTGGGGGGGAAACTACGAGCAGTACTTC.

The CDR3 spells CASSQASGQTYEQYF. Written as DNA, the CDR3 is TGCGCCAGCAGCCAAGCTTCGGGACAAACCTACGAGCAGTACTTC. The chain joins TRBV4-1 to TRBJ2-7, with a possible D match to TRBD1 (6 bases). The CDR3 has 15 residues. Trimming removed 1 base at V and 2 bases at J, with 12 bases between. The V gene's germline CDR1 is MGHRA and CDR2 YSYEKL.

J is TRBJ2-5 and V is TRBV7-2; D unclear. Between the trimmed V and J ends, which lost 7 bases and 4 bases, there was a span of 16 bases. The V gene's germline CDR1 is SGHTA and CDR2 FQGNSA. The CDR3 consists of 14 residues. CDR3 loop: CASTPSLGRETQYF. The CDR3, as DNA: TGTGCCAGCACCCCCAGTCTGGGCAGAGAGACCCAGTACTTC.